The 32 T cell receptor beta chains below were found in one sample sequenced in a study of blood T cell repertoires in COVID-19. TCRdb's table, derived via immunoSEQ multiplex PCR, lists solely in-frame clones and lacks some. The sample includes about 310,000 clones, around 91% of them seen just once. The specimen was PBMCs or T cells enriched from blood (not recorded which). The receptors were gathered from a middle-aged woman who had recovered from COVID-19.

The chain combines TRBV2 with TRBJ1-6, with a possible D match to TRBD1 (6 bases). The CDR3 sequence is 15 residues long. CDR1 SNHLY and CDR2 FYNNEI come from the germline V gene. Trimming pared 4 bases from V and 7 bases from J, leaving 14 bases between. CDR3: CASSVRQGLNSPLHF. The CDR3 coding sequence is TGTGCCAGCAGTGTAAGGCAGGGGCTAAATTCACCCCTCCACTTT.

This clone was seen a handful of times. V gene TRBV29-1 combines with J gene TRBJ2-1; TRBD2 matches 13 bases. Looked up from germline, CDR1 is SQVTM and CDR2 is ANQGSEA. V shed 6 bases and J 13 bases; nucleotides not matched to a gene: 12. This CDR3 has 14 residues. The CDR3: CSVAGTSGERTQFF. The CDR3, as DNA: TGCAGCGTCGCCGGGACTAGCGGGGAAAGGACTCAGTTCTTC.

The chain is built from TRBV6-4 and TRBJ2-7; 7 bases are shared with TRBD1. The CDR3 runs to 15 residues. The junction had 9 bases not matched to a gene; V was cut back by 5 bases and J by 2 bases. Germline CDR1 reads MRHNA; CDR2 reads SNTAGT. The CDR3 DNA sequence: TGTGCCAGCAGTATTGAGGCAGGGGGTCCCTACGAGCAGTACTTC. It specifies CASSIEAGGPYEQYF.

The chain uses TRBV11-2 and TRBJ2-7, with 7 bases matching TRBD2. The junction had 14 bases not matched to a gene; V was cut back by 5 bases and J by 4 bases. Looked up from germline, CDR1 is SGHAT and CDR2 is FQNNGV. The CDR3 has 16 amino acids. The CDR3 protein is CASSPLGGVFPYEQYF. In DNA form, the CDR3 reads TGTGCCAGCAGCCCCCTGGGGGGGGTCTTTCCGTACGAGCAGTACTTC. Combining the CDR3 with reference TRBV11-2 and TRBJ2-7 gives the whole variable domain EAGVAQSPRYKIIEKRQSVAFWCNPISGHATLYWYQQILGQGPKLLIQFQNNGVVDDSQLPKDRFSAERLKGVDSTLKIQPAKLEDSAVYLCASSPLGGVFPYEQYFGPGTRLTVT.

This chain uses TRBV27 with TRBJ2-7, with 7 positions matching TRBD2. There are 14 residues in the CDR3. J lost 3 bases, V lost 2 bases, and 4 bases had no gene match. In germline, CDR1 is MNHEY, CDR2 SMNVEV (reference sequence). The DNA of the CDR3 is TGTGCCAGCAGTTTAGGCGGGAGATACTACGAGCAGTACTTC. Protein sequence: CASSLGGRYYEQYF.

With regard to this clone: An end of the junction differs from the germline gene, which may be a read error. This chain links TRBV7-7 with TRBJ2-7; 9 bases line up with TRBD1. The germline V gene encodes CDR1 SSHAT and CDR2 FNYEAQ (reference sequence). The CDR3 runs to 17 residues. The CDR3 DNA reads TGTGCTAGCAGCTTAGTAAACTCCCCGGGACAGGGTGACGAGCAGTACTTC. Translating gives CASSLVNSPGQGDEQYF.

The chain employs TRBV30 and TRBJ1-1; D gene unclear. CDR1 is GTSNPN and CDR2 is SVGIG in the germline V gene (reference sequence). Trimming pared 0 bases from V and 1 base from J, leaving 9 bases between. The CDR3 is 14 amino acids. DNA for the CDR3: TGTGCCTGGAGTGTACGGCGGCAGAACACTGAAGCTTTCTTT. As protein: CAWSVRRQNTEAFF.

A few counts support this clone. V usage is TRBV5-1 and J usage is TRBJ1-4; D is undetermined. Trimming removed 6 bases at V and 2 bases at J, with 11 bases between. Germline-derived CDR1 and CDR2 are SGHRS and YFSETQ. The CDR3 loop spans 14 amino acids. CDR3 nucleotides: TGCGCCAGCAAGCGCGGAGAGACTAATGAAAAACTGTTTTTT. It is translated as CASKRGETNEKLFF.

The chain recombines TRBV7-9 with TRBJ2-1; the match to TRBD2 covers 9 bases. The CDR3 contains 15 residues. CDR1 SEHNR and CDR2 FQNEAQ come from the germline V gene (reference sequence). Germline trimming cut 5 bases from V and 7 bases from J; bases unmatched to any gene: 9. The chain's CDR3 is CASSPGLAIANEQFF. The DNA for the CDR3 is TGTGCCAGCAGCCCCGGACTAGCGATCGCGAATGAGCAGTTCTTC.

The chain couples TRBV11-2 to TRBJ1-6, with unresolved D. The CDR3 extends over 14 amino acids. In germline, CDR1 is SGHAT, CDR2 FQNNGV. The V and J ends lost 1 base and 10 bases respectively, with 11 bases between them. The CDR3 is CASSLGEVGSPLHF. Written as DNA, the CDR3 is TGTGCCAGCAGCTTAGGCGAGGTTGGATCACCCCTCCACTTT.

The rearrangement uses TRBV7-9 and TRBJ2-1, with D perhaps matching TRBD2 (5 bases). V lost 6 bases and J 15 bases, leaving 24 bases between the germline ends. CDR1 SEHNR and CDR2 FQNEAQ come from the germline V gene (reference sequence). This CDR3 is 14 amino acids long. The CDR3 spells CASSLARETQDWFF. The CDR3 nucleotides read TGTGCCAGCAGTCTCGCCCGGGAAACCCAGGATTGGTTCTTC. The whole variable domain, remainder taken from reference TRBV7-9 and TRBJ2-1, is DTGVSQNPRHKITKRGQNVTFRCDPISEHNRLYWYRQTLGQGPEFLTYFQNEAQLEKSRLLSDRFSAERPKGSFSTLEIQRTEQGDSAMYLCASSLARETQDWFFGPGTRLTVL.

V is TRBV18 and J is TRBJ2-7; 7 positions match TRBD2. V shed 2 bases, J shed 3 bases, and the junction held 7 bases outside the gene matches. CDR3 length: 15 residues. The germline CDR1 and CDR2 sequences are KGHSH and LQKENI. CDR3 region: CASSPSGASIYEQYF. As DNA, the CDR3 is TGTGCCAGCTCACCAAGCGGGGCCTCGATCTACGAGCAGTACTTC. Drawing the rest from reference TRBV18 and TRBJ2-7, the complete variable domain is NAGVMQNPRHLVRRRGQEARLRCSPMKGHSHVYWYRQLPEEGLKFMVYLQKENIIDESGMPKERFSAEFPKEGPSILRIQQVVRGDSAAYFCASSPSGASIYEQYFGPGTRLTVT.

The chain uses TRBV3-1 (or the pseudogene TRBV3-2) and TRBJ1-1; D gene ambiguous. There are 17 residues in the CDR3. V lost 0 bases, J lost 7 bases, and 21 bases lay in between. Germline V gene data show CDR1 as LGHDT and CDR2 as YNNKEL (reference sequence). CDR3 sequence reads: CASSQDLGEDLSNEAFF. The CDR3 DNA is TGTGCCAGCAGCCAAGATCTTGGGGAGGATTTGTCGAATGAAGCTTTCTTT.

This clone was seen only once. The V call is TRBV5-1, the J call TRBJ2-5, with 10 bases lining up with TRBD1. This CDR3 contains 16 residues. With V trimmed by 0 bases and J by 5 bases, 7 bases remained unmatched. Germline-derived CDR1 and CDR2 are SGHRS and YFSETQ. Here the CDR3 reads CASSLGGQGISETQYF. The CDR3 DNA sequence: TGCGCCAGCAGCTTGGGGGGACAGGGGATCTCGGAGACCCAGTACTTC.

Concerning this clone: Other nucleotide sequences from this sample produce the same CDR3. This chain joins TRBV6-5 and TRBJ2-7; 10 bases line up with TRBD1. The CDR3 runs to 14 residues. With V trimmed by 2 bases and J by 3 bases, 1 base remained unmatched. Germline-derived CDR1 and CDR2 are MNHEY and SVGAGI. The CDR3 loop reads CASSYRDRGYEQYF. The CDR3 nucleotides read TGTGCCAGCAGTTACCGGGACAGGGGCTACGAGCAGTACTTC.

This sequence joins TRBV7-3 and TRBJ2-1; 9 bases line up with TRBD1. The V and J ends lost 4 bases and 4 bases, in that order; junction bases with no gene match: 8. The CDR3 runs to 16 residues. Germline V lookup: CDR1 SGHTA, CDR2 FQGTGA. CDR3 bases: TGTGCCAGCAGCTCTCGACAGGGGGGGAAGTACAATGAGCAGTTCTTC. Translating gives CASSSRQGGKYNEQFF.

The rearrangement uses TRBV7-8 and TRBJ1-1, with D hard to call. From germline, CDR1 is SGHVS and CDR2 FQNEAQ. V lost 1 base and J lost 4, with 16 bases in between. The CDR3 loop spans 16 amino acids. The DNA for the CDR3 is TGTGCCAGCAGCTTAGATAGGACTTCCAGCACCACTGAAGCTTTCTTT. This codes for CASSLDRTSSTTEAFF.

The chain carries TRBV2 and TRBJ2-7, with 8 nucleotides matching TRBD2. Germline CDR1 and CDR2: SNHLY and FYNNEI. V was clipped by 5 bases and J by 0 bases; unmatched bases: 6. This CDR3 contains 15 residues. In DNA, the CDR3 is TGTGCCAGCAGTCCCTTCGGACTAGCCTCCTACGAGCAGTACTTC. Amino acid sequence: CASSPFGLASYEQYF.

This clone was found once. The chain carries TRBV18 and TRBJ2-2; TRBD2 agrees at 7 bases. The V gene's germline CDR1 is KGHSH and CDR2 LQKENI. CDR3 size: 14 residues. V trimming: 8 bases; J trimming: 3 bases; junction bases outside the gene matches: 6. The CDR3 DNA is TGTGCCAGCCTAAGCGGGGTAGACACCGGGGAGCTGTTTTTT. This translates into CASLSGVDTGELFF.

This sequence joins TRBV24-1 and TRBJ2-1; D gene ambiguous. Germline CDR1 and CDR2: KGHDR and SFDVKD. This CDR3 comprises 14 residues. V was trimmed by 3 bases and J by 7 bases, leaving 12 bases between them. The CDR3 here is CATSDPRPSNEQFF. The CDR3 coding sequence is TGTGCCACCAGTGATCCGCGCCCGAGTAATGAGCAGTTCTTC.

As concerns this clone: Other DNA sequences in the same sample also yield this CDR3. The chain recombines TRBV6-2 or TRBV6-3 with TRBJ1-2, with 10 bases identical to TRBD1. This CDR3 has 14 amino acids. Looked up from germline, CDR1 is MNHEY and CDR2 is SVGEGT. The J segment lost 2 bases and the V segment lost 5 bases, leaving 2 bases of the junction unmatched. The CDR3 is CASSPTGGNYGYTF. In DNA form, the CDR3 reads TGTGCCAGCAGTCCGACAGGGGGCAACTATGGCTACACCTTC.

The table lists this clone with a count of one. The rearrangement links TRBV9 to TRBJ2-1; 9 bases are a match to TRBD1. Trimming cost V 0 bases and J 4 bases; bases outside gene matches: 5. This CDR3 is 16 amino acids long. Germline CDR1 is SGDLS and CDR2 is YYNGEE. In DNA form, the CDR3 reads TGTGCCAGCAGCGTAGTTGAACAGGGGGCATACAATGAGCAGTTCTTC. It specifies CASSVVEQGAYNEQFF.

This chain joins TRBV6-2 or TRBV6-3 and TRBJ2-3; a weak D match, TRBD1 (6 bases). The CDR3 totals 13 residues. Trimming cost V 2 bases and J 13 bases, with 16 bases left between them. CDR1 is MNHEY and CDR2 is SVGEGT in the germline V gene. Here the CDR3 reads CASSYPGGGREYF. CDR3 bases: TGTGCCAGCAGTTACCCTGGGGGCGGCCGGGAGTATTTT.

The chain links TRBV3-1 (or the pseudogene TRBV3-2) to TRBJ2-3, with 13 bases identical to TRBD2. The V gene end was trimmed by 5 bases and the J gene end by 2 bases; junction bases not matched to a gene: 13. The CDR3 has 19 residues. Per the germline V gene, CDR1 is LGHDT and CDR2 is YNNKEL (reference sequence). The CDR3 region is CASSIPGTSGMLYTDTQYF. For the CDR3, the DNA is TGTGCCAGCAGCATTCCCGGGACTAGCGGGATGCTCTACACAGATACGCAGTATTTT.

The chain is built from TRBV9 and TRBJ2-2, with D maybe TRBD1 (5 bases). This CDR3 is built from 14 residues. Looked up from germline, CDR1 is SGDLS and CDR2 is YYNGEE. Trimming shortened V by 3 bases and J by 6 bases, and 12 bases separated the two germline ends. The CDR3 region is CASSEQGWAGELFF. The CDR3 region has the DNA TGTGCCAGCAGCGAGCAGGGATGGGCCGGGGAGCTGTTTTTT.

J is TRBJ2-7 and V is TRBV27; 9 bases line up with TRBD1. Germline values: CDR1 MNHEY, CDR2 SMNVEV (reference sequence). Losses at the gene ends were 5 bases for V and 10 bases for J; bases not matched to a gene: 12. This CDR3 is 14 amino acids long. Here the CDR3 reads CASSPRGDREDQYF. CDR3 DNA: TGTGCCAGCAGTCCCAGGGGGGACAGGGAAGATCAGTACTTC.

This clone has a single count. J is TRBJ2-1 and V is TRBV11-2; tentative D call: TRBD2 (6 bases). The CDR3 sequence is 15 residues long. Germline V gene data show CDR1 as SGHAT and CDR2 as FQNNGV. V lost 11 bases and J 7 bases, leaving 24 bases between the germline ends. CDR3 nucleotide sequence: TGTGCCTGCGAGGGGCGCTCCGACGGGGGAAATGAGCAGTTCTTC. Its translation is CACEGRSDGGNEQFF.

The chain is built from TRBV10-3 and TRBJ2-1, with 8 bases aligning to TRBD2. The germline gives CDR1 ENHRY, CDR2 SYGVKD. J gave up 2 bases and V 2 bases, and 5 bases lay outside the gene matches. CDR3 size: 16 residues. The CDR3 DNA reads TGTGCCATCAGTGAGGCTAGCGGGCTCCCCTACAATGAGCAGTTCTTC. It translates to CAISEASGLPYNEQFF.

V is TRBV20-1 and J is TRBJ1-6; possibly TRBD1 for D (6 bases). V was shortened by 3 bases and J by 8 bases, with 14 bases between the two germline ends. CDR1 and CDR2 (germline): DFQATT, SNEGSKA (reference sequence). This CDR3 spans 14 amino acids. In DNA form, the CDR3 reads TGCAGTGCTAGTATCGCAGGGGTACATTCACCCCTCCACTTT. Translated: CSASIAGVHSPLHF.

CDR3 residues: CASSFWSADTQYF. The CDR3 DNA reads as TGTGCCAGCAGTTTTTGGAGCGCAGATACGCAGTATTTT. V gene TRBV12-3 or TRBV12-4 combines with J gene TRBJ2-3; D is uncertain. The CDR3 has 13 amino acids. V lost 3 bases and J 4 bases, leaving 8 bases between the germline ends.

This clone was counted a single time. The V and J genes are TRBV24-1 and TRBJ2-5; 13 nucleotides match TRBD2. Looked up from germline, CDR1 is KGHDR and CDR2 is SFDVKD. CDR3 length: 17 residues. Trimming took 2 bases from V and 2 from J; bases not matched to a gene: 4. Here the CDR3 reads CATSDSKLAGGQETQYF. The CDR3 nucleotides read TGTGCCACCAGTGATTCTAAACTAGCGGGAGGGCAAGAGACCCAGTACTTC.

The rearrangement uses TRBV19 and TRBJ1-1; 9 nucleotides align to TRBD1. The CDR3 loop spans 14 amino acids. The germline CDR1 and CDR2 sequences are LNHDA and SQIVND (reference sequence). V dropped 4 bases and J dropped 6; count of bases not matched to a gene: 6. The DNA of the CDR3 is TGTGCCAGTAGTACGACAGGGGGAGGTCCTGAAGCTTTCTTT. Amino acid sequence: CASSTTGGGPEAFF.